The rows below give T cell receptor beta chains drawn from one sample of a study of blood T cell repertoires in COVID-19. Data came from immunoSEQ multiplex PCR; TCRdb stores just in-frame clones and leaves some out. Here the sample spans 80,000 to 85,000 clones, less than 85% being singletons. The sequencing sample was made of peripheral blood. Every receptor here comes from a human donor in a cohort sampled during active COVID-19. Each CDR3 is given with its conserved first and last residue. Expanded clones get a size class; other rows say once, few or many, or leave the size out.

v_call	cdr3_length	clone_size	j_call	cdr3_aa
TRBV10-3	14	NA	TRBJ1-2	CAISDWTGGYGYTF
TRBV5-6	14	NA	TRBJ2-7	CASRRTGTEHEQYF
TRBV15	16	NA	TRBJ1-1	CATSRRSRGVGTEAFF
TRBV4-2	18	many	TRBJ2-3	CASSQVGEGGPLPDTQYF
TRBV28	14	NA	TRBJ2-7	CASSQAGAAYEQYF
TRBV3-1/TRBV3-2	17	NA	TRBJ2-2	CASSLRYLQGDTGELFF
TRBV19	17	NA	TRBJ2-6	CASSILGVGSGANVLTF
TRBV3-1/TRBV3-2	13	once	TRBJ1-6	CASSQTPAQPLHF
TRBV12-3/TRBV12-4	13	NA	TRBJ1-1	CASSFAENTEAFF
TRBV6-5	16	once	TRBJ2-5	CASSYRERGGRETQYF
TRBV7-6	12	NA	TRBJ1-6	CASSSYYSPLHF
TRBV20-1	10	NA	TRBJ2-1	CSAPSDEQFF
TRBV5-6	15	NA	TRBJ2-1	CASSSGTGSYNEQFF
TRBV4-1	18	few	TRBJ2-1	CASSQGSTGGPARREQFF
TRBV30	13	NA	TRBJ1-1	CAWSVQENTEAFF
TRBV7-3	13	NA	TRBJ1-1	CASSLAGNTEAFF
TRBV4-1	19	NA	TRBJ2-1	CASSQEFSGGASLPNEQFF
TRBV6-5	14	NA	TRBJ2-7	CASWLAGGPYEQYF
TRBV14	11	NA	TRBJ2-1	CASSPAVEQFF
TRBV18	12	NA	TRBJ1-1	CASSPDRAAAFF
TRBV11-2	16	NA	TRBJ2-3	CASSFHSGGSTDTQYF
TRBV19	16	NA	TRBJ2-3	CASSMGARTSTDTQYF